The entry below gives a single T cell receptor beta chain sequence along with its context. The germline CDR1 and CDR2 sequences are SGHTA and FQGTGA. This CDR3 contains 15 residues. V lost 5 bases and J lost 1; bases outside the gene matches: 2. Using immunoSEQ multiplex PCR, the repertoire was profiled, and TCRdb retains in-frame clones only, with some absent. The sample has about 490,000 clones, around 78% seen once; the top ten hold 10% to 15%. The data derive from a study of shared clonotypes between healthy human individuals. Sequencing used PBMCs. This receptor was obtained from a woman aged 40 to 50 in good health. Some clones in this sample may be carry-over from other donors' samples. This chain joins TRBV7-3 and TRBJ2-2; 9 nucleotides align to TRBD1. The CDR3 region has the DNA TGTGCCAGCAGCCGACAGGGGGGGAACACCGGGGAGCTGTTTTTT. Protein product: CASSRQGGNTGELFF.